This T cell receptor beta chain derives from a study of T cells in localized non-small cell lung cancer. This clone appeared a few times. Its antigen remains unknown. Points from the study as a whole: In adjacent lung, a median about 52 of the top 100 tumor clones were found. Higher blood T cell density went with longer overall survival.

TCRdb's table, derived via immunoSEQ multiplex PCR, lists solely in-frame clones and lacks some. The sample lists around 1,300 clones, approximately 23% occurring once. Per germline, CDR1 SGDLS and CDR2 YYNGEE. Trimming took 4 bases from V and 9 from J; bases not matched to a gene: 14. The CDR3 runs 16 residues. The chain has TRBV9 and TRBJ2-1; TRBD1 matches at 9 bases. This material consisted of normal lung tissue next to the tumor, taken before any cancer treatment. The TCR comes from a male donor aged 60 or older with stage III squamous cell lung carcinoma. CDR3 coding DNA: TGTGCCAGCAGCACAAACAGGGGGCAAGAAATTAGTGAGCAGTTCTTC. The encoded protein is CASSTNRGQEISEQFF.